This TCR beta chain was sequenced for a study of cytomegalovirus exposure and HLA in healthy donors. Both 60 Vbeta primers and 13 Jbeta primers went into the PCR. Measured with immunoSEQ multiplex PCR; TCRdb has only the in-frame clones, and not every one. The sample yields some 150,000 clones, about 76% seen once. This CDR3 comprises 16 residues. Germline V gives CDR1 ENHRY, CDR2 SYGVKD. V shed 3 bases and J shed 1 base, with 16 bases lying between them. The chain links TRBV10-3 to TRBJ2-7; D is perhaps TRBD2 (7 bases). This sequence was found in a middle-aged woman in good health and CMV-seronegative. The sample taken for sequencing was PBMCs. Here the CDR3 DNA reads TGTGCCATCAGTGACCCCCGCAGGGGAGGGTCCTACGAGCAGTACTTC. Residues: CAISDPRRGGSYEQYF.